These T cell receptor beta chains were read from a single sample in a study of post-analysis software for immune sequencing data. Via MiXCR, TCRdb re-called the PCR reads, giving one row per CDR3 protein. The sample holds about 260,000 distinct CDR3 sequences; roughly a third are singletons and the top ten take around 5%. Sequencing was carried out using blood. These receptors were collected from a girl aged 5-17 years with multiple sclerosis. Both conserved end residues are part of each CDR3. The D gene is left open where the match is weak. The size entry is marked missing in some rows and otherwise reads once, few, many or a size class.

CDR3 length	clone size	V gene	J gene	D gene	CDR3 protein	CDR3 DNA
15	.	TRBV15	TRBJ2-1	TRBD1	CATRRDRGPYNEQFF	TGTGCCACCAGAAGGGACAGGGGGCCCTACAATGAGCAGTTCTTC
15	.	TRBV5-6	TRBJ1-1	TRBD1	CASSLITDRDTEAFF	TGTGCCAGCAGCTTGATAACGGACAGGGACACTGAAGCTTTCTTT
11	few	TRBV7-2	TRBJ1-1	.	CASSRRTEAFF	TGTGCCAGCAGCCGTAGAACTGAAGCTTTCTTT
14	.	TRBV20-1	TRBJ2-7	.	CSARDLSTDYEQYF	TGCAGTGCTAGAGACCTCTCGACAGACTACGAGCAGTACTTC
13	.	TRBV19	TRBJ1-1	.	CASDTGGRTEAFF	TGTGCCAGTGATACGGGGGGCAGAACTGAAGCTTTCTTT
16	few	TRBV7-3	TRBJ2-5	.	CASSRRGGREMNEQYF	TGTGCCAGCAGCCGAAGGGGGGGGCGGGAAATGAATGAGCAGTACTTC
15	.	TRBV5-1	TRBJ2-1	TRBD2	CASSLAISGGDEQFF	TGCGCCAGCAGCTTGGCCATTTCGGGAGGGGATGAGCAGTTCTTC
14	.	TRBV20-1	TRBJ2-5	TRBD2	CSAHPLAGEETQYF	TGCAGTGCACATCCACTAGCGGGGGAAGAGACCCAGTACTTC
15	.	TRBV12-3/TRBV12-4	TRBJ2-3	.	CASRLQRTSTDVQYF	TGTGCCAGCAGACTACAAAGAACTAGCACAGATGTGCAATATTTT
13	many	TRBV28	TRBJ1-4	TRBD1	CASSPGGGEKLFF	TGTGCCAGCAGTCCAGGGGGTGGAGAAAAACTGTTTTTT
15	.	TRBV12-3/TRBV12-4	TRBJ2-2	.	CASRATSGRDGELFF	TGTGCCAGCAGGGCTACCAGCGGGCGGGACGGGGAGCTGTTTTTT
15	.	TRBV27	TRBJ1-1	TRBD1	CASSAEGQVNTEAFF	TGTGCCAGCAGTGCCGAGGGACAGGTGAACACTGAAGCTTTCTTT
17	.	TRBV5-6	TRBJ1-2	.	CASSSLGTAITPNGYTF	TGTGCCAGCAGCTCCTTGGGGACTGCGATAACTCCAAATGGCTACACCTTC
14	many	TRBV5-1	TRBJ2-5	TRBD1	CASSLEGAQETQYF	TGCGCCAGCAGCTTGGAGGGGGCCCAAGAGACCCAGTACTTC
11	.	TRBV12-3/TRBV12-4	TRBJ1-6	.	CASSLTGPLHF	TGTGCCAGCAGTTTAACCGGGCCCCTCCACTTT
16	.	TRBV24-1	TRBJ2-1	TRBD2	CATSDFTSGGLNEQFF	TGTGCCACCAGTGATTTTACTAGCGGGGGCCTCAATGAGCAGTTCTTC
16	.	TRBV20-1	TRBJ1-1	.	CSARDRRQLMNTEAFF	TGCAGTGCTAGAGATCGGAGACAGCTCATGAACACTGAAGCTTTCTTT
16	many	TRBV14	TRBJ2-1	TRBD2	CASSPPSGEVYNEQFF	TGTGCCAGCAGCCCGCCTAGCGGAGAGGTCTACAATGAGCAGTTCTTC
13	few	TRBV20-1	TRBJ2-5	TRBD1	CSARWDSRRTQYF	TGCAGTGCTAGGTGGGACAGCCGAAGGACCCAGTACTTC
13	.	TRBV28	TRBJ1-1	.	CASSFLVNTEAFF	TGTGCCAGCAGTTTCCTGGTGAACACTGAAGCTTTCTTT
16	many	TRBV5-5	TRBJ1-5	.	CASSLGVNSMEQPQHF	TGTGCCAGCAGCTTGGGTGTGAACAGTATGGAGCAGCCCCAGCATTTT
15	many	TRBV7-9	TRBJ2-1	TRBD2	CASSLASGRYNEQFF	TGTGCCAGCAGCTTAGCTAGCGGGCGCTACAATGAGCAGTTCTTC
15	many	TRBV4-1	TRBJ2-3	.	CASSQDFALTDTQYF	TGCGCCAGCAGCCAAGATTTCGCCCTCACAGATACGCAGTATTTT
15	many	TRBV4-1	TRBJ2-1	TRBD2	CASSHPAGGSNEQFF	TGCGCCAGCAGCCACCCAGCGGGAGGTTCCAATGAGCAGTTCTTC
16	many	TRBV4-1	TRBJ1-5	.	CASSQDPQVTNHPQHF	TGCGCCAGCAGCCAAGATCCCCAAGTGACGAATCACCCCCAGCATTTT
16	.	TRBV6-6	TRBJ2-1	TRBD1	CASSLLGQSLYNEQFF	TGTGCCAGCAGTTTACTGGGACAGAGCCTCTACAATGAGCAGTTCTTC
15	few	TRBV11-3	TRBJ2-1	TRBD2	CASSSTSGRRNEQFF	TGTGCCAGCAGCTCGACTAGCGGGAGGCGTAATGAGCAGTTCTTC
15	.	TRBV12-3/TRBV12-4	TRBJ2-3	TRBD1	CASSWGQGRTDTQYF	TGTGCCAGCAGTTGGGGACAGGGAAGAACAGATACGCAGTATTTT
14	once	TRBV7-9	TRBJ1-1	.	CASSSGQGRTEAFF	TGTGCCAGCAGCTCGGGCCAGGGACGCACTGAAGCTTTCTTT
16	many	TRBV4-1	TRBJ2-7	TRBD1	CAVRLGLDGQGSEQYF	TGCGCCGTCCGACTAGGCCTCGACGGACAGGGAAGTGAGCAGTACTTC
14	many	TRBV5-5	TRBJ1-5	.	CASSSQGSNQPQHF	TGTGCCAGCAGTTCACAGGGAAGCAATCAGCCCCAGCATTTT
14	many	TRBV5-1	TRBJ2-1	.	CASSLGGGYNEQFF	TGTGCCAGCAGCTTGGGAGGGGGTTACAATGAGCAGTTCTTC
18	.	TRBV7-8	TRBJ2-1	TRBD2	CASSLGGRTSGGAFEQFF	TGTGCCAGCAGCTTAGGGGGAAGGACTAGCGGGGGGGCCTTTGAGCAGTTCTTC
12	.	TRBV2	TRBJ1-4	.	CVSLRGGEKLFF	TGTGTCAGCCTACGTGGCGGAGAAAAACTGTTTTTT
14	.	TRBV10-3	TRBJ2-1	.	CAISSQGSVNEQFF	TGTGCCATCAGCTCCCAGGGGTCGGTCAATGAGCAGTTCTTC
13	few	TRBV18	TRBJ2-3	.	CASSPSLTDTQYF	TGTGCCAGCTCACCAAGCCTCACAGATACGCAGTATTTT
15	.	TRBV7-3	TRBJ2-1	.	CASSLIASEYNEQFF	TGTGCCAGCAGCTTAATAGCCAGCGAGTACAATGAGCAGTTCTTC
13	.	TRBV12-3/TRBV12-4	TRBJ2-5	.	CASRKDSVGEQYF	TGTGCCAGCAGAAAGGACAGTGTGGGGGAGCAGTACTTC
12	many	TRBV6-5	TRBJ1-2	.	CASGGATYGYTF	TGTGCCAGCGGCGGGGCCACATATGGCTACACCTTC